One sample yielded the 23 T cell receptor beta chains listed below, sequenced in a study of CD8+ T cells in alopecia areata. RNA extraction was followed by reverse transcription into cDNA, which acted as the sequencing template. Sequencing used immunoSEQ multiplex PCR; TCRdb keeps in-frame clones, though not all of them. The repertoire includes about 99,000 clones, around three fifths of them detected once, and 8.8% sits in the top ten. Material for sequencing was CD4+ T cells sorted from blood. Receptors were obtained from a human donor in good health.

The rearrangement uses TRBV25-1 and TRBJ2-3, with a possible D match to TRBD1 (5 bases). This CDR3 has 13 amino acids. V was pared by 6 bases and J by 1 base, with 8 bases between. CDR1 is MGHDK and CDR2 is SYGVNS in the germline V gene. The CDR3, as DNA: TGTGCCAGCAGAGAGACAGGCACAGATACGCAGTATTTT. This sequence encodes CASRETGTDTQYF. The full variable domain, with the rest looked up from reference TRBV25-1 and TRBJ2-3, is EADIYQTPRYLVIGTGKKITLECSQTMGHDKMYWYQQDPGMELHLIHYSYGVNSTEKGDLSSESTVSRIRTEHFPLTLESARPSHTSQYLCASRETGTDTQYFGPGTRLTVL.

The chain is built from TRBV11-2 and TRBJ2-7; D is uncertain. The CDR3 consists of 15 residues. V was shortened by 0 bases and J by 0 bases, with 9 bases between the two germline ends. Germline CDR1 SGHAT, CDR2 FQNNGV. CDR3 loop: CASSLDSGPSYEQYF. As DNA, the CDR3 is TGTGCCAGCAGCTTAGATTCCGGGCCCTCCTACGAGCAGTACTTC. Full variable domain (missing parts from reference TRBV11-2 and TRBJ2-7): EAGVAQSPRYKIIEKRQSVAFWCNPISGHATLYWYQQILGQGPKLLIQFQNNGVVDDSQLPKDRFSAERLKGVDSTLKIQPAKLEDSAVYLCASSLDSGPSYEQYFGPGTRLTVT.

V usage is TRBV7-3 and J usage is TRBJ2-1; tentative D call: TRBD1 (6 bases). The CDR3 is 18 amino acids. Germline V gene lookup returns CDR1 SGHTA and CDR2 FQGTGA. Between the trimmed V and J ends, which lost 2 bases and 0 bases, there was a span of 17 bases. The CDR3: CASSLRAGVTFSYNEQFF. Written as DNA, the CDR3 is TGTGCCAGCAGCTTACGGGCAGGGGTCACCTTCTCCTACAATGAGCAGTTCTTC.

This clone was seen only a few times. The junction shows a germline mismatch at one end, possibly a read error. The CDR3 loop is CASSLDRGNTGELFF. The CDR3 nucleotides are TGTGCTAGCAGCCTAGACAGGGGGAACACCGGGGAGCTGTTTTTT. This rearrangement joins TRBV7-7 to TRBJ2-2; 8 nucleotides align to TRBD1. CDR3 size: 15 residues. Germline lookup yields CDR1 SSHAT and CDR2 FNYEAQ (reference sequence).

Within the sample, this clone is medium-sized. This chain's CDR3 is CASSRTGQFMNTEAFF. The CDR3 nucleotides are TGCGCCAGCAGCCGAACCGGACAGTTTATGAACACTGAAGCTTTCTTT. The chain couples TRBV5-1 to TRBJ1-1; D possibly corresponds to TRBD1 (6 bases). The CDR3 covers 16 residues. Per the germline V gene, CDR1 is SGHRS and CDR2 is YFSETQ. The V end lost 4 bases, the J end lost 0 bases, and 16 bases lay between the germline ends. Variable domain in full (rest from reference TRBV5-1 and TRBJ1-1): KAGVTQTPRYLIKTRGQQVTLSCSPISGHRSVSWYQQTPGQGLQFLFEYFSETQRNKGNFPGRFSGRQFSNSRSEMNVSTLELGDSALYLCASSRTGQFMNTEAFFGQGTRLTVV.

This clone was observed at least ten times. This chain joins TRBV7-8 and TRBJ1-3; D remains ambiguous. The CDR3 has 15 residues. The V and J ends lost 3 bases and 0 bases respectively, with 9 bases between them. Germline V gene lookup returns CDR1 SGHVS and CDR2 FQNEAQ. CDR3: CASSLAVDSGNTIYF. For the CDR3, the DNA is TGTGCCAGCAGCTTGGCAGTGGACTCTGGAAACACCATATATTTT.

The genes are TRBV29-1 and TRBJ1-1, with D perhaps matching TRBD1 (6 bases). From germline, CDR1 is SQVTM and CDR2 ANQGSEA. V was pared by 4 bases and J by 0 bases, with 15 bases between. The CDR3 covers 15 residues. Written as DNA, the CDR3 is TGCAGCGTTGGTACAGGGTCTCTTATGAACACTGAAGCTTTCTTT. Translation gives CSVGTGSLMNTEAFF.

This clone was seen a few times. This chain joins TRBV29-1 and TRBJ1-2; possible D gene TRBD1, 6 bases. CDR1 SQVTM and CDR2 ANQGSEA come from the germline V gene. The CDR3 length is 12 residues. V gave up 5 bases and J gave up 4 bases, with 11 bases separating them. The CDR3 here is CSVRQEIYGYTF. CDR3 bases: TGCAGCGTTAGACAGGAAATCTATGGCTACACCTTC.

The rearrangement joins TRBV29-1 to TRBJ2-3; no definite D call. The V gene lost 2 bases and the J gene lost 2 bases, with 8 bases spanning the gap. This CDR3 spans 13 amino acids. Germline CDR1 and CDR2: SQVTM and ANQGSEA. The CDR3, as DNA: TGCAGCGTTGAACTCGGTTACACAGATACGCAGTATTTT. It yields the protein CSVELGYTDTQYF.

This clone has more than one count but fewer than ten. The rearrangement joins TRBV30 to TRBJ2-5; D might be TRBD1 (5 bases). CDR1 and CDR2 from the germline V gene are GTSNPN and SVGIG (reference sequence). The CDR3 totals 14 residues. Trimming cost V 1 base and J 6 bases, with 15 bases left between them. In DNA form, the CDR3 reads TGTGCCTGGAGTGGGCAGGGATGGGGAAAGACCCAGTACTTC. It specifies CAWSGQGWGKTQYF.

The chain links TRBV7-2 to TRBJ2-5, with 12 bases fitting TRBD2. The CDR3 runs 18 residues. V was pared by 3 bases and J by 0 bases, with 8 bases of the junction left unmatched. The germline gives CDR1 SGHTA, CDR2 FQGNSA. Here the CDR3 reads CASSLGPSGGADQETQYF. DNA of the CDR3: TGTGCCAGCAGCTTGGGACCTAGCGGGGGGGCCGACCAAGAGACCCAGTACTTC.

The rearrangement joins TRBV14 to TRBJ1-2, with TRBD1 matching 7 bases. The CDR3 sequence is 14 residues long. The V gene's germline CDR1 is SGHDN and CDR2 FVKESK. V shed 8 bases and J 5 bases; nucleotides not matched to a gene: 11. The CDR3 DNA follows: TGTGCCAGCCGACCCGGGACAGCGCCGTATGGCTACACCTTC. Amino acid sequence: CASRPGTAPYGYTF.

V is TRBV25-1 and J is TRBJ1-1; D not certain. The germline V gene has CDR1 MGHDK and CDR2 SYGVNS. CDR3 length: 16 amino acids. Trimming removed 3 bases at V and 1 base at J, with 15 bases between. CDR3 protein: CASSDTFKRGNTEAFF. The CDR3, as DNA: TGTGCCAGCAGTGATACCTTCAAGCGGGGGAACACTGAAGCTTTCTTT. The full variable domain, with the rest looked up from reference TRBV25-1 and TRBJ1-1, is EADIYQTPRYLVIGTGKKITLECSQTMGHDKMYWYQQDPGMELHLIHYSYGVNSTEKGDLSSESTVSRIRTEHFPLTLESARPSHTSQYLCASSDTFKRGNTEAFFGQGTRLTVV.

There are a few counts of this clone. The V call is TRBV7-2, the J call TRBJ2-5; D not certain. The ends were cut back, 5 bases at V and 3 bases at J, with 13 bases in the middle. The germline CDR1 and CDR2 sequences are SGHTA and FQGNSA. The CDR3 contains 14 residues. The CDR3 nucleotides read TGTGCCAGCAGCCCCGCATACCTGAAAGAGACCCAGTACTTC. It codes for CASSPAYLKETQYF.

The CDR3 DNA reads as TGTGCCATCAGCCGGGACAGGGGGGCTGGGGCCAACGTCCTGACTTTC. It encodes CAISRDRGAGANVLTF. This rearrangement joins TRBV10-3 to TRBJ2-6, with 11 bases lining up with TRBD1. Trimming took 6 bases from V and 2 from J; bases not matched to a gene: 3. The CDR3 is 16 residues long. Germline loops: CDR1 ENHRY, CDR2 SYGVKD.

The DNA of the CDR3 is TGTGCCAGCACCCGTACAGGGACTAGCTATGGCTACACCTTC. Its translation: CASTRTGTSYGYTF. This chain connects TRBV5-6 to TRBJ1-2; TRBD1 might be the D (6 bases). The V gene lost 6 bases and the J gene lost 4 bases, with 16 bases spanning the gap. The germline CDR1 and CDR2 sequences are SGHDT and YYEEEE. CDR3 length equals 14 residues.

This rearrangement joins TRBV2 to TRBJ2-6; D is uncertain. Germline CDR1 is SNHLY and CDR2 is FYNNEI. The germline V and J ends were trimmed by 8 bases and 1 base, with 9 bases remaining between them. This CDR3 contains 14 residues. CDR3: CASRAVSGANVLTF. DNA of the CDR3: TGTGCCAGCCGGGCAGTTTCTGGGGCCAACGTCCTGACTTTC.

This rearrangement joins TRBV6-1 to TRBJ1-5; D is unclear. The germline V gene encodes CDR1 MNHNS and CDR2 SASEGT. The length of the CDR3 is 14 residues. V was clipped by 5 bases and J by 4 bases, with 12 bases between them. As DNA, the CDR3 is TGTGCCAGCAGTATGGGGTTTGGAAATCAGCCCCAGCATTTT. Its protein is CASSMGFGNQPQHF.

CDR3 in amino acids: CASSPNGGDGYTF. The CDR3 nucleotides are TGTGCCAGTAGCCCCAACGGGGGGGATGGCTACACCTTC. This sequence joins TRBV19 and TRBJ1-2; D might be TRBD1 (5 bases). V lost 6 bases to trimming and J lost 6 bases, with 14 bases between them. The germline V gene encodes CDR1 LNHDA and CDR2 SQIVND (reference sequence). The CDR3 covers 13 residues.

The chain uses TRBV29-1 and TRBJ2-1, with D uncertain. Trimming stripped 5 bases from V and 5 bases from J, with 16 bases between. The CDR3 has 14 amino acids. Germline V gives CDR1 SQVTM, CDR2 ANQGSEA. The CDR3 spells CSVKLNGDHNEQFF. For the CDR3, the DNA is TGCAGCGTTAAGTTGAACGGAGACCACAATGAGCAGTTCTTC.

In its sample, this clone was seen a few times. The chain has TRBV23-1 and TRBJ1-1; the D gene is possibly TRBD1 (6 bases). TRBV23-1 is sorted into the ORF group, with uncertain function. V lost 3 bases and J 3 bases, leaving 17 bases between the germline ends. This CDR3 has 16 residues. The CDR3 coding sequence is TGCGCCAGCAGTCATTCGTGTACCCCAGGGGACACTGAAGCTTTCTTT. Protein product: CASSHSCTPGDTEAFF.

By proportion, this clone is large. The gene calls are TRBV10-3 and TRBJ2-3; a weak D match, TRBD1 (7 bases). The CDR3 is 18 amino acids. V gave up 3 bases and J gave up 1 base, with 20 bases separating them. Germline V gene data show CDR1 as ENHRY and CDR2 as SYGVKD. CDR3 protein: CAISEGQGGALGTDTQYF. CDR3 in DNA: TGTGCCATCAGTGAAGGGCAGGGGGGCGCCTTGGGCACAGATACGCAGTATTTT.

The chain employs TRBV4-1 and TRBJ2-7, with TRBD2 as a possible D gene (6 bases). Trimming shortened V by 4 bases and J by 3 bases, and 16 bases separated the two germline ends. Germline V gene data show CDR1 as MGHRA and CDR2 as YSYEKL. The CDR3 runs 15 residues. In DNA form, the CDR3 reads TGCGCCAGCAGCCCGACAACTACGGGGGTCTACGAGCAGTACTTC. This encodes CASSPTTTGVYEQYF.